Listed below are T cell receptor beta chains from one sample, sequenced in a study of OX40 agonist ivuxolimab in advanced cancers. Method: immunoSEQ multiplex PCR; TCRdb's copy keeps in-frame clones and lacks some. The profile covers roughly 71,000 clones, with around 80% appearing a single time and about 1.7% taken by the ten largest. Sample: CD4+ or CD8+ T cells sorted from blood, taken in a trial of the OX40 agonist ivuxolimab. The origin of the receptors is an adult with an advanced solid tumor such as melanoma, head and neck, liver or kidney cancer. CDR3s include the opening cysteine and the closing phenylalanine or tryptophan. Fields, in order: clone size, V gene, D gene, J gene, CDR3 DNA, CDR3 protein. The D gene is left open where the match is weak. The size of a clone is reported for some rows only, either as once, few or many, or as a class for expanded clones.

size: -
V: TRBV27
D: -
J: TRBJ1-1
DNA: TGTGCCAGCAGTTCGACAGAGTCTGAAGCTTTCTTT
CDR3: CASSSTESEAFF

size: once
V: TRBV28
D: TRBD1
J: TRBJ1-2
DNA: TGTGCCAGCAACACAGGGGGATATGGCTACACCTTC
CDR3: CASNTGGYGYTF

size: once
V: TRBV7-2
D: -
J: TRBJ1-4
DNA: TGTGCCAGCAGCTTGAGCGGGTCCCAAGAAAAACTGTTTTTT
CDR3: CASSLSGSQEKLFF

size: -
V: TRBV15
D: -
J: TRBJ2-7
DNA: TGTGCCACCAGCAGAGACAGTAAGCGAGAGCAGTACTTC
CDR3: CATSRDSKREQYF

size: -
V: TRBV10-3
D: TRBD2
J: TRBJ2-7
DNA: TGTGCCATCAGACCGGGACTAGCCGGGGGCGAGCAGTACTTC
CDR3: CAIRPGLAGGEQYF

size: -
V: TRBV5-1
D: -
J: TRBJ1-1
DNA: TGCGCCAGCAGCTTAGGGCTGAACACTGAAGCTTTCTTT
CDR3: CASSLGLNTEAFF

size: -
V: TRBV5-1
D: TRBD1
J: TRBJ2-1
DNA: TGCGCCAGCAGTTCATCCGGGACAGGGGAATACAATGAGCAGTTCTTC
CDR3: CASSSSGTGEYNEQFF

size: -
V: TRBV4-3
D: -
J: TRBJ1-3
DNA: TGCGCCAGCAGCCAAGAGCTGGGGCGGGAGAGCTCTGGAAACACCATATATTTT
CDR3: CASSQELGRESSGNTIYF

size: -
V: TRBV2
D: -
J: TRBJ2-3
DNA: TGTGCCAGCAGTGGGCCGGCGGGCACAGATACGCAGTATTTT
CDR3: CASSGPAGTDTQYF

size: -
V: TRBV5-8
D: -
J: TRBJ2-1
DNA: TGTGCCAGCAGGGGGCGGTCCTCCTACAATGAGCAGTTCTTC
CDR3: CASRGRSSYNEQFF

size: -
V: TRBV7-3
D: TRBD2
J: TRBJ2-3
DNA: TGTGCCAGCAGCTCCCAGGGCCGGGAGGGCGCAGATACGCAGTATTTT
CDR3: CASSSQGREGADTQYF

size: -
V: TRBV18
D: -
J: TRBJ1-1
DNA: TGTGCCAGCTCAGATAACGGTTTGAACACTGAAGCTTTCTTT
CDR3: CASSDNGLNTEAFF

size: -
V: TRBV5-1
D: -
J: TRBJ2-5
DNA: TGCGCCAGCAGCCTAGAAAAGGGGTCCTTTGTGAGTGAGCAGTACTTC
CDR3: CASSLEKGSFVSEQYF

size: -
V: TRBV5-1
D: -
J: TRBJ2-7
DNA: TGCGCCAGCAGCCTCAGGGAAGGCGAGCAGTACTTC
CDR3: CASSLREGEQYF

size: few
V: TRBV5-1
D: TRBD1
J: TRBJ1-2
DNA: TGCGCCAGCAGCCCGGGGGACAGGGGTAACTATGGCTACACCTTC
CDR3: CASSPGDRGNYGYTF

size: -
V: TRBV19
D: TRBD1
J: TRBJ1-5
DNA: TGTGCCAGTAGTACAGACAGGGCACAGCCCCAGCATTTT
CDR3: CASSTDRAQPQHF

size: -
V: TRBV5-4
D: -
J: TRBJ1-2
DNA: TGTGCCAGCAGCCTATCTCCCGGAGGCTACACCTTC
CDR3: CASSLSPGGYTF

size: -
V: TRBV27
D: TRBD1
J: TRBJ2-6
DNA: TGTGCCAGCAGTTTAAAGGGTGGCAGGGGGCTACGGCCTGGGGCCAACGTCCTGACTTTC
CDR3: CASSLKGGRGLRPGANVLTF

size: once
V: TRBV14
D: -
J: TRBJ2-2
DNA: TGTGCCAGCAGCCAAAATTCGTTCAGGGATCCTCAACTCGGGGAGCTGTTTTTT
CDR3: CASSQNSFRDPQLGELFF

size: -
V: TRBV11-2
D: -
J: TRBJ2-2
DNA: TGTGCCAGCAGCTTAATCTGGACCGGGGAGCTGTTTTTT
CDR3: CASSLIWTGELFF

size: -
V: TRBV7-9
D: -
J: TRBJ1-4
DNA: TGTGCCAGCAGCATCATCTTGGGTTCAACTAATGAAAAACTGTTTTTT
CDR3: CASSIILGSTNEKLFF

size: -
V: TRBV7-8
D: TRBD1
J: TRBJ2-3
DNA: TGTGCCAGCAGCCCGGACAGGGGGCGAGCCGATACGCAGTATTTT
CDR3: CASSPDRGRADTQYF

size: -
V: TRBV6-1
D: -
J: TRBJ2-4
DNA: TGTGCCAGCAGTGAAGCGGTCAGCGTAGTAGGTCAGTACTTC
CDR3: CASSEAVSVVGQYF